Listed below are T cell receptor beta chains from one sample, sequenced in a study of patients and donors after allogeneic stem cell transplantation. TCRdb used MiXCR to reprocess the RT-PCR reads, holding one entry per CDR3 protein. The sample has tens of thousands of distinct CDR3 sequences; almost 7% are singletons. Source material: blood, either unsorted or a sorted T cell fraction (not recorded which). All receptors derive from a human donor who was either an allogeneic HSCT recipient or a stem cell or donor lymphocyte infusion donor (not recorded which). It is not recorded whose cells these are; they may come from a transplant donor. Both conserved end residues are part of each CDR3. Each record gives: CDR3 DNA, CDR3 protein, J gene, clone size, V gene, D gene. D genes are given only for firm matches. Clone size is stated in some rows and not others, as once, few, many or a class when expanded.

TGTGCCAGCAGCGCACCGGGAGCTGGCTATGGGACTGAAGCTTTCTTT CASSAPGAGYGTEAFF TRBJ1-1 many TRBV6-1 .
TGTGCCAGCACACTTCCACGGGGGAGGGCCTACAATGAGCAGTTCTTC CASTLPRGRAYNEQFF TRBJ2-1 many TRBV27 TRBD2
TGTGCCAGCTCACCCAACAGGGGAGAAGCTTTCTTT CASSPNRGEAFF TRBJ1-1 many TRBV18 TRBD1
TGTGCCAGCAGCTCAAACACTAGCGGGAGGGCTCGAACGCAGTATTTT CASSSNTSGRARTQYF TRBJ2-3 medium-sized TRBV7-9 TRBD2
TGTGCCAGCAGTAGGGACAGGGATATCGGGGAGCTGTTTTTT CASSRDRDIGELFF TRBJ2-2 few TRBV6-5 TRBD1
TGTGCCAGCAGCGCGTCCCCTAGCGGTCTCAAGGGAGAGCAGTACTTC CASSASPSGLKGEQYF TRBJ2-7 . TRBV9 TRBD2
TGCGCCAGCAGCCATCAGGGACTAGCGGGAACAGGAGATACGCAGTATTTT CASSHQGLAGTGDTQYF TRBJ2-3 . TRBV4-3 TRBD2
TGTGCCAGCACCAGGGGGTCCTACGAGCAGTACTTC CASTRGSYEQYF TRBJ2-7 . TRBV6-2/TRBV6-3 TRBD1
TGTGCCACCAGCAGGGGGATATCCGAGCAGTACTTC CATSRGISEQYF TRBJ2-7 . TRBV15 .
TGTGCCAGCAGTCAAAGACTAGTCCCCGATACGCAGTATTTT CASSQRLVPDTQYF TRBJ2-3 . TRBV6-6 .
TGTGCCAGCAGCTTGGTGGCGGGAGGCTTGAGCAATGAGCAGTTCTTC CASSLVAGGLSNEQFF TRBJ2-1 . TRBV5-4 TRBD2
TGTGCCAGCAGTTTCTTTCCTCTTACTAGCGGGAACTACAATGAGCAGTTCTTC CASSFFPLTSGNYNEQFF TRBJ2-1 many TRBV2 TRBD2
TGTGCCACCAGCAGAGATCGGGGCGGGCTCTACGAGCAGTACTTC CATSRDRGGLYEQYF TRBJ2-7 many TRBV15 .
TGTGCCAGCAGCTCCGGGACTAGCGGGAGGGAAACCGGGGAGCTGTTTTTT CASSSGTSGRETGELFF TRBJ2-2 . TRBV7-3 TRBD2
TGTGCCAGCAGCTTGGTCGCCGGGGCAGGGGGCAATTCACCCCTCCACTTT CASSLVAGAGGNSPLHF TRBJ1-6 many TRBV5-6 TRBD1
TGTGCCAGCAGCTCGACAGGGGGCGGCTACACCTTC CASSSTGGGYTF TRBJ1-2 medium-sized TRBV28 TRBD1
TGTGCCAGCAGTGTACCGGGACTAGCGGGCAATGAGCAGTTCTTC CASSVPGLAGNEQFF TRBJ2-1 . TRBV27 TRBD2
TGTGCCAGCAGCTTGGATACCGGTGAATACAATGAGCAGTTCTTC CASSLDTGEYNEQFF TRBJ2-1 . TRBV5-4 .
TGTGCCAGCAGTGAATGGGGGCCCACCTACGAGCAGTACTTC CASSEWGPTYEQYF TRBJ2-7 many TRBV2 .
TGTGCCAGCTCACCAACAGCAACCGGAGGAGATACGCAGTATTTT CASSPTATGGDTQYF TRBJ2-3 . TRBV18 .
TGTGCCAGCAAGTCAGGGGGCGATTACAATGAGCAGTTCTTC CASKSGGDYNEQFF TRBJ2-1 . TRBV11-1 TRBD1
TGCGCCAGCAGCTTCGGTTTCGACAGGGGGTATGGCTACACCTTC CASSFGFDRGYGYTF TRBJ1-2 many TRBV5-1 TRBD1
TGCAGTGCTACTACAGGGGGGGTCCAAGAGACCCAGTACTTC CSATTGGVQETQYF TRBJ2-5 few TRBV20-1 .
TGTGCCCTCAGAGTCCGACAGGGTACTAATGAAAAACTGTTTTTT CALRVRQGTNEKLFF TRBJ1-4 . TRBV6-6 TRBD1
TGTGCCAGCAGTTACGAGGGAGGTGGATCCTACGAGCAGTACTTC CASSYEGGGSYEQYF TRBJ2-7 . TRBV6-2/TRBV6-3 .
TGCAGCGTTGATGACCCCCTGGGACTAGCGGGAGATGAGCAGTTCTTC CSVDDPLGLAGDEQFF TRBJ2-1 many TRBV29-1 TRBD2
TGTGCCAGCAGTGGCACGGGACAGAGGGATCAGCCCCAGCATTTT CASSGTGQRDQPQHF TRBJ1-5 many TRBV6-1 TRBD1
TGTGCCAGCAGGGGCGGGACAGGGAGCTCCTACGAGCAGTACTTC CASRGGTGSSYEQYF TRBJ2-7 few TRBV6-6 TRBD1
TGTGCCAGCAGCCAAGACTCCAGGGCCGTCTCTGGAAACACCATATATTTT CASSQDSRAVSGNTIYF TRBJ1-3 many TRBV4-2 .
TGCGCCAGCAGCTTAACTGGACAGTACGAGCAGTACTTC CASSLTGQYEQYF TRBJ2-7 . TRBV5-1 .
TGTGCCAGCAGTCGCGGGAATGAGCAGTTCTTC CASSRGNEQFF TRBJ2-1 few TRBV28 .
TGTGCCAGCAGTTACTGGGCTAGGGGGACAGATACGCAGTATTTT CASSYWARGTDTQYF TRBJ2-3 . TRBV6-5 .
TGTGCCATCCGGGTGAACACCGGGGAGCTGTTTTTT CAIRVNTGELFF TRBJ2-2 . TRBV28 .
TGCGCCAGCAGCTGGGGACAGGGCGGTGAAGCTTTCTTT CASSWGQGGEAFF TRBJ1-1 medium-sized TRBV5-1 TRBD1